This entry lists 6 T cell receptor beta chains sequenced from one sample in a study of T cell repertoires in ileal Crohn's disease. TCRdb keeps only in-frame clones here, not all; method: immunoSEQ multiplex PCR. The data show more than 9,500 clones, around 78% seen once. Sequencing was carried out using ileal tissue. These receptors were taken from an adult with Crohn's disease.

This sequence joins TRBV11-3 and TRBJ2-1; possibly TRBD1 for D (5 bases). V was cut by 0 bases and J by 7 bases, with 10 bases left in between. This CDR3 has 14 amino acids. Germline V lookup: CDR1 SGHNT, CDR2 YENEEA. The CDR3 coding sequence is TGTGCCAGCAGCTTAGATTTCAGGGCGAATGAGCAGTTCTTC. This translates into CASSLDFRANEQFF.

This chain uses TRBV29-1 with TRBJ2-7; TRBD1 matches at 9 bases. Germline V gene lookup returns CDR1 SQVTM and CDR2 ANQGSEA. This CDR3 is 12 amino acids long. V gave up 7 bases and J gave up 2 bases; unmatched junction bases: 3. CDR3 residues: CSAGTGTYEQYF. CDR3 nucleotide sequence: TGCAGCGCCGGGACAGGGACCTACGAGCAGTACTTC.

The rearrangement uses TRBV7-9 and TRBJ2-3, with 9 positions matching TRBD2. Germline CDR1 reads SEHNR; CDR2 reads FQNEAQ (reference sequence). V was clipped by 4 bases and J by 5 bases; unmatched bases: 13. This CDR3 region has 17 residues. In DNA form, the CDR3 reads TGTGCCAGCAGCTGGGCTCCGGCGGGGGGGAGAGAAGATACGCAGTATTTT. Protein sequence: CASSWAPAGGREDTQYF.

The chain uses TRBV7-6 and TRBJ2-1, with 8 positions matching TRBD2. CDR1 is SGHVS, CDR2 FNYEAQ, per germline. The CDR3 totals 15 residues. Unmatched junction bases numbered 3, after V lost 3 bases and J lost 2 bases. CDR3 nucleotides: TGTGCCAGCAGCTTGTACGGGGGGGCCTACAATGAGCAGTTCTTC. It encodes CASSLYGGAYNEQFF.

This clone was seen a few times. Distinct nucleotide sequences in the sample also encode this CDR3. As DNA, the CDR3 is TGTGCCAGCAGTTACGGGGACAGAAACACCGGGGAGCTGTTTTTT. This sequence encodes CASSYGDRNTGELFF. The V and J genes are TRBV6-5 and TRBJ2-2, with 7 bases aligning to TRBD1. The CDR3 covers 15 residues. The trim removed 2 bases at V and 2 bases at J, leaving 2 bases unmatched. CDR1 and CDR2 (germline): MNHEY, SVGAGI.

This clone appeared a few times. The chain carries TRBV29-1 and TRBJ2-3, with a weak D call TRBD1 (6 bases). Trimming cost V 7 bases and J 4 bases, with 12 bases left between them. CDR1 SQVTM and CDR2 ANQGSEA come from the germline V gene. This CDR3 has 12 residues. The CDR3 reads CSAEAGADTQYF. In DNA form, the CDR3 reads TGCAGCGCAGAGGCAGGGGCAGATACGCAGTATTTT.